This T cell receptor (beta chain) was captured in a study of identical twins. TCRdb ran MiXCR on the 5' RACE reads and lists one entry per CDR3 protein. This sample has about 530,000 distinct CDR3 sequences; 15% occur once, and the top ten carry about 0.4%. The CDR3 loop spans 14 amino acids. The V gene's germline CDR1 is SGHRS and CDR2 YFSETQ. V lost 1 base and J 5 bases, leaving 12 bases between the germline ends. These data are also associated with another study on yellow fever vaccine responses in identical twins.

This sequence originates from a woman younger than 35 in good health. The sequencing input was CD4+ T cells sorted from blood. The chain carries TRBV5-1 and TRBJ1-1; D not resolved. As DNA, the CDR3 is TGCGCCAGCAGCTTGACGACGCAGAGTACTGAAGCTTTCTTT. Protein: CASSLTTQSTEAFF.